This T cell receptor beta chain originates from a study of response to subunit inactivated influenza vaccine. TCRdb reprocessed the RT-PCR reads via MiXCR and lists one record per CDR3 protein. Of roughly 500,000 distinct CDR3 sequences in the sample, approximately 24% were seen once. V was shortened by 2 bases and J by 5 bases, with 12 bases between the two germline ends. Germline CDR1 SGHRS, CDR2 YFSETQ. CDR3 size: 14 residues. This clonotype has ten or more counts. The data were also submitted as part of a second study, on T cells expressing NK-cell markers. That paper adds: Scientists made TCR beta cDNA using 5'RACE template switching with UMIs. As a fraction of CD8+ T cells, dominant NKG2C+ clonotypes reached roughly 1.0-8% in roughly 6 donors.

The sequence derives from a man aged 45 to 65 who received an inactivated influenza vaccine. Here the sequenced sample was CD4+ T cells sorted from PBMCs, taken 11 to 12 days after vaccination. This chain uses TRBV5-1 with TRBJ2-3, with a tentative D call TRBD2 (5 bases). CDR3 in amino acids: CASSFTTRKDTQYF. In DNA, the CDR3 is TGCGCCAGCAGCTTTACTACTAGGAAAGATACGCAGTATTTT.